The 6 T cell receptor beta chains listed next were all sequenced from one sample in a study of blood T cell repertoires in COVID-19. Sequencing used immunoSEQ multiplex PCR; TCRdb keeps in-frame clones, though not all of them. The sample records 200,000 or so clones, 80% to 90% being singletons. The sample consisted of PBMCs or T cells enriched from blood (not recorded which). The receptors were gathered from a woman aged 30 to 39 who had been exposed to COVID-19.

This sequence joins TRBV28 and TRBJ2-7, with 7 bases identical to TRBD1. The CDR3 runs to 15 residues. In germline, CDR1 is MDHEN, CDR2 SYDVKM. V lost 6 bases and J lost 0; bases outside the gene matches: 8. CDR3 amino acids: CASSPFRDSSYEQYF. The CDR3 region has the DNA TGTGCCAGCAGCCCGTTCCGGGACAGCTCCTACGAGCAGTACTTC.

In this sample, this clone turned up once. The chain has TRBV27 and TRBJ2-2; 8 bases are shared with TRBD1. The CDR3 sequence is 16 residues long. CDR1 MNHEY and CDR2 SMNVEV come from the germline V gene (reference sequence). V gave up 5 bases and J gave up 3 bases; unmatched junction bases: 8. In DNA form, the CDR3 reads TGTGCCAGCAGTCTATTCGGGACAGGAGACACCGGGGAGCTGTTTTTT. Protein: CASSLFGTGDTGELFF.

This clone appeared once. The V call is TRBV28, the J call TRBJ2-5; D may be TRBD1 (5 bases). Per the germline V gene, CDR1 is MDHEN and CDR2 is SYDVKM. The CDR3 has 16 residues. V lost 2 bases to trimming and J lost 2 bases, with 15 bases between them. For the CDR3, the DNA is TGTGCCAGCAGTTTAGGCTTATGGGGCCCTCAAGAGACCCAGTACTTC. It yields the protein CASSLGLWGPQETQYF.

V usage is TRBV27 and J usage is TRBJ2-2, with 7 bases identical to TRBD2. Trimming removed 5 bases from V and 2 bases from J; junction bases left unmatched: 11. The CDR3 has 17 amino acids. CDR1 is MNHEY and CDR2 is SMNVEV in the germline V gene (reference sequence). CDR3 residues: CASSESGLTINTGELFF. The DNA of the CDR3 is TGTGCCAGCAGTGAATCGGGACTAACTATAAACACCGGGGAGCTGTTTTTT.

The chain recombines TRBV20-1 with TRBJ2-7; a weak D match, TRBD1 (5 bases). Germline values: CDR1 DFQATT, CDR2 SNEGSKA (reference sequence). The CDR3 runs to 13 residues. V shed 3 bases and J shed 3 bases, with 12 bases lying between them. CDR3 in amino acids: CSASQGTDYEQYF. CDR3 DNA sequence: TGCAGTGCTAGTCAGGGCACCGACTACGAGCAGTACTTC.

The count of this clone is one. The rearrangement joins TRBV7-9 to TRBJ1-4; no clear D gene. Germline CDR1 and CDR2: SEHNR and FQNEAQ (reference sequence). Trimming shortened V by 1 base and J by 3 bases, and 9 bases separated the two germline ends. CDR3 length equals 15 residues. The CDR3 bases are TGTGCCAGCAGCTTAGTGGCCCACCCTAATGAAAAACTGTTTTTT. As protein: CASSLVAHPNEKLFF.